This TCR beta chain originates from a study of vaccination and CD4 T cells after COVID-19. Treatment meaning: approximately 9-day PBMC culture with coronavirus spike peptide pools or control peptides (ViraFEST assay). The medium had half its volume replaced with fresh IL-2 medium on days 3 and 7. On this clonotype itself: The antigen is undetermined.

Cultured CD4+ T-cell DNA underwent Oncomine TCR Beta short-read sequencing. TCRdb independently ran MiXCR on the PCR reads; one entry per CDR3 protein. The sample consists of about 13,000 distinct CDR3 sequences, 35% of them appearing once. The CDR3 is 14 amino acids. Germline loops: CDR1 MNHEY, CDR2 SVGAGI. V lost 4 bases and J lost 4; bases outside the gene matches: 7. The J gene is TRBJ2-7, the V gene TRBV6-5; 7 bases fit TRBD2. The clonotype originates from a human donor who had recovered from COVID-19. The sample comprised CD4+ T cells from blood, cultured in vitro. The CDR3 region is CASSSGGSFYEQYF. In nucleotides, the CDR3 is TGTGCCAGCAGTTCAGGCGGGAGTTTTTACGAGCAGTACTTC.